The rows below give T cell receptor beta chains drawn from one sample of a study of T-cell reconstitution after alpha-beta-depleted transplantation in children. One entry per CDR3 protein results from TCRdb running MiXCR on the PCR reads. The sample lists about 440,000 distinct CDR3 sequences; 43% were seen once. Sample: PBMCs, taken before TCRalphabeta/CD19-depleted stem cell transplant. The origin of the receptors is a girl aged 2-10 years with aplastic anemia, due to receive a stem cell transplant. Each CDR3 is given with its conserved first and last residue. The D gene is left open where the match is weak. Size tells how often a clone was seen (once, few, many) or the class of an expanded clone, and some rows leave it out.

CDR3	DNA	V	J	D	size
CASSSEGGLASRGGFF	TGTGCCAGCAGCAGTGAGGGAGGACTAGCGTCCCGAGGTGGGTTCTTC	TRBV7-2	TRBJ2-1	TRBD2	few
CASRLSGSSYNEQFF	TGTGCCAGCAGGTTGAGCGGTAGCTCCTACAATGAGCAGTTCTTC	TRBV7-3	TRBJ2-1	NA	many
CASSQDRAGRGPSPLHF	TGTGCCAGCAGCCAAGATCGGGCGGGGAGGGGGCCATCACCCCTCCACTTT	TRBV14	TRBJ1-6	TRBD1	few
CATSRRGGGNQPQHF	TGTGCCACCAGCCGCCGTGGAGGCGGCAATCAGCCCCAGCATTTT	TRBV12-3/TRBV12-4	TRBJ1-5	NA	NA
CASSPYYQGTEQFF	TGTGCCAGCAGCCCATACTACCAGGGTACTGAGCAGTTCTTC	TRBV7-2	TRBJ2-1	NA	NA
CATSKDRNYGYTF	TGTGCCACCAGCAAGGACAGGAACTATGGCTACACCTTC	TRBV15	TRBJ1-2	TRBD1	once
CASSSGPEAFF	TGTGCCAGCAGTTCTGGCCCTGAAGCTTTCTTT	TRBV12-3/TRBV12-4	TRBJ1-1	NA	NA
CASSLGGVEDTQYF	TGTGCCAGCAGCCTGGGGGGGGTGGAGGATACGCAGTATTTT	TRBV7-6	TRBJ2-3	TRBD2	many
CSAQTGSSGNTIYF	TGCAGCGCCCAGACAGGGAGCTCTGGAAACACCATATATTTT	TRBV29-1	TRBJ1-3	TRBD1	NA
CSASLAGSGKQYF	TGCAGTGCTTCCTTAGCGGGATCGGGAAAGCAGTACTTC	TRBV20-1	TRBJ2-7	TRBD2	NA